Listed below are T cell receptor beta chains from one sample, sequenced in a study of T cells in Graves' hyperthyroidism and ophthalmopathy. From the multiplex PCR reads, TCRdb called clonotypes with MiXCR, one entry per CDR3 protein. The table lists 450,000 to 650,000 distinct CDR3 sequences, 11% to 15% of them singletons. The material sequenced was blood. The receptors derive from a woman aged 18-29 years with Graves' ophthalmopathy. Each CDR3 is given with its conserved first and last residue. A D gene is named only where the DNA matches it firmly. For some rows the clone size is stated as once, few or many, or as a class when expanded; others skip it.

D gene: -; J gene: TRBJ2-7; V gene: TRBV19; clone size: many; CDR3 protein: CASSIYNRAYEQYF; CDR3 DNA: TGTGCCAGTAGTATATATAACAGGGCCTACGAGCAGTACTTC
D gene: TRBD2; J gene: TRBJ2-4; V gene: TRBV19; clone size: few; CDR3 protein: CASSIGSGRGQNIQYF; CDR3 DNA: TGTGCCAGTAGTATAGGGAGCGGGAGGGGGCAAAACATTCAGTACTTC
D gene: TRBD2; J gene: TRBJ2-3; V gene: TRBV2; clone size: few; CDR3 protein: CASSGGSTGTQYF; CDR3 DNA: TGTGCCAGCAGCGGCGGGAGCACAGGTACGCAGTATTTT
D gene: -; J gene: TRBJ1-1; V gene: TRBV27; clone size: many; CDR3 protein: CASRARQLNTEAFF; CDR3 DNA: TGTGCCAGCAGAGCGAGACAGTTGAACACTGAAGCTTTCTTT
D gene: -; J gene: TRBJ2-3; V gene: TRBV4-2; clone size: many; CDR3 protein: CASSQDLRGTDTQYF; CDR3 DNA: TGTGCCAGCAGCCAAGATCTGCGGGGCACAGATACGCAGTATTTT
D gene: TRBD2; J gene: TRBJ2-1; V gene: TRBV6-2/TRBV6-3; clone size: once; CDR3 protein: CASLAGLNEQFF; CDR3 DNA: TGTGCCAGCCTAGCGGGCCTGAATGAGCAGTTCTTC
D gene: -; J gene: TRBJ2-4; V gene: TRBV6-5; clone size: -; CDR3 protein: CASSYSKASLAKNIQYF; CDR3 DNA: TGTGCCAGCAGTTACTCGAAGGCCAGCCTAGCCAAAAACATTCAGTACTTC
D gene: -; J gene: TRBJ1-5; V gene: TRBV27; clone size: -; CDR3 protein: CASSLFGGRDQPQHF; CDR3 DNA: TGTGCCAGCAGTTTATTCGGGGGTAGGGACCAGCCCCAGCATTTT
D gene: -; J gene: TRBJ2-3; V gene: TRBV20-1; clone size: -; CDR3 protein: CSAARDLDTQYF; CDR3 DNA: TGCAGTGCAGCCCGGGATTTAGATACGCAGTATTTT
D gene: TRBD2; J gene: TRBJ2-1; V gene: TRBV25-1; clone size: few; CDR3 protein: CASSGTRLHEQFF; CDR3 DNA: TGTGCCAGCAGTGGGACTAGGCTCCATGAGCAGTTCTTC
D gene: TRBD2; J gene: TRBJ2-1; V gene: TRBV20-1; clone size: many; CDR3 protein: CSAIISSGSSYNEQFF; CDR3 DNA: TGCAGTGCTATTATCTCCAGCGGGAGCTCCTACAATGAGCAGTTCTTC
D gene: TRBD2; J gene: TRBJ2-7; V gene: TRBV10-3; clone size: many; CDR3 protein: CAINPTSDHEQYF; CDR3 DNA: TGTGCCATCAACCCAACTAGCGACCACGAGCAGTACTTC
D gene: -; J gene: TRBJ1-2; V gene: TRBV12-3/TRBV12-4; clone size: many; CDR3 protein: CASSPGEGRGSNYGYTF; CDR3 DNA: TGTGCCAGCAGTCCCGGGGAGGGGAGGGGAAGTAACTATGGCTACACCTTC
D gene: TRBD1; J gene: TRBJ2-7; V gene: TRBV5-4; clone size: few; CDR3 protein: CASSTPGGWSYEQYF; CDR3 DNA: TGTGCCAGCAGCACCCCAGGGGGTTGGTCCTACGAGCAGTACTTC
D gene: TRBD1; J gene: TRBJ2-3; V gene: TRBV11-1; clone size: many; CDR3 protein: CASSPRGLRTDTQYF; CDR3 DNA: TGTGCCAGCAGCCCGAGGGGGCTTCGCACAGATACGCAGTATTTT
D gene: -; J gene: TRBJ1-3; V gene: TRBV7-8; clone size: few; CDR3 protein: CASSLAPGHAGNTIYF; CDR3 DNA: TGTGCCAGCAGCTTAGCCCCGGGACACGCCGGAAACACCATATATTTT
D gene: TRBD2; J gene: TRBJ2-3; V gene: TRBV2; clone size: many; CDR3 protein: CASSEGSGTSTDTQYF; CDR3 DNA: TGTGCCAGCAGTGAGGGTAGCGGGACGAGCACAGATACGCAGTATTTT
D gene: -; J gene: TRBJ2-1; V gene: TRBV2; clone size: many; CDR3 protein: CASRGRVAYNEQFF; CDR3 DNA: TGTGCCAGCAGAGGCAGGGTGGCCTACAATGAGCAGTTCTTC
D gene: -; J gene: TRBJ2-1; V gene: TRBV29-1; clone size: few; CDR3 protein: CSVEDPINPGLPSWEQFF; CDR3 DNA: TGCAGCGTTGAAGACCCGATTAACCCGGGACTTCCGAGTTGGGAGCAGTTCTTC
D gene: TRBD2; J gene: TRBJ2-1; V gene: TRBV25-1; clone size: -; CDR3 protein: CASSSLGGLAGERGKGRFF; CDR3 DNA: TGTGCCAGCAGTTCCCTCGGAGGGCTAGCGGGAGAGAGGGGCAAGGGGCGGTTCTTC
D gene: -; J gene: TRBJ2-5; V gene: TRBV4-1; clone size: -; CDR3 protein: CASSQIRTWDSRPPETQYF; CDR3 DNA: TGCGCCAGCAGCCAAATTCGGACCTGGGACTCACGCCCCCCGGAGACCCAGTACTTC
D gene: -; J gene: TRBJ2-1; V gene: TRBV12-3/TRBV12-4; clone size: few; CDR3 protein: CASCRGPSQNEQFF; CDR3 DNA: TGTGCCAGCTGCAGGGGCCCATCCCAAAATGAGCAGTTCTTC
D gene: -; J gene: TRBJ1-6; V gene: TRBV10-3; clone size: -; CDR3 protein: CAIRNLDGYNSPLHF; CDR3 DNA: TGTGCCATCAGAAACTTGGACGGCTATAATTCACCCCTCCACTTT
D gene: -; J gene: TRBJ1-2; V gene: TRBV6-1; clone size: many; CDR3 protein: CASSPAPNYGYTF; CDR3 DNA: TGCGCCAGCAGCCCGGCTCCTAACTATGGCTACACCTTC
D gene: -; J gene: TRBJ1-1; V gene: TRBV2; clone size: -; CDR3 protein: CANTQMPNTEAFF; CDR3 DNA: TGTGCCAACACACAGATGCCAAACACTGAAGCTTTCTTT
D gene: -; J gene: TRBJ1-3; V gene: TRBV7-9; clone size: few; CDR3 protein: CASSSRGSPQVLSGNTIYF; CDR3 DNA: TGTGCCAGCAGCTCCCGCGGGTCCCCACAGGTTCTCTCTGGAAACACCATATATTTT
D gene: TRBD1; J gene: TRBJ2-7; V gene: TRBV15; clone size: few; CDR3 protein: CATSRPGGGYEQYF; CDR3 DNA: TGTGCCACCAGCAGACCAGGGGGCGGCTACGAGCAGTACTTC
D gene: -; J gene: TRBJ2-3; V gene: TRBV27; clone size: many; CDR3 protein: CASTPSTEPDTQYF; CDR3 DNA: TGTGCCAGCACCCCGAGTACAGAACCAGATACGCAGTATTTT
D gene: -; J gene: TRBJ1-1; V gene: TRBV14; clone size: -; CDR3 protein: CASSQGVSTEAFF; CDR3 DNA: TGTGCCAGCAGCCAAGGTGTTTCCACTGAAGCTTTCTTT
D gene: -; J gene: TRBJ1-1; V gene: TRBV28; clone size: -; CDR3 protein: CASRPSGGLWTEAFF; CDR3 DNA: TGTGCCAGCAGGCCCTCCGGGGGGCTGTGGACTGAAGCTTTCTTT
D gene: -; J gene: TRBJ2-7; V gene: TRBV25-1; clone size: few; CDR3 protein: CASSIGVSSYEQYF; CDR3 DNA: TGTGCCAGCAGTATTGGGGTCAGCTCCTACGAGCAGTACTTC
D gene: -; J gene: TRBJ2-1; V gene: TRBV7-9; clone size: many; CDR3 protein: CASSPGHYSNEQFF; CDR3 DNA: TGTGCCAGCAGCCCAGGACATTACTCCAATGAGCAGTTCTTC
D gene: TRBD1; J gene: TRBJ1-2; V gene: TRBV7-2; clone size: once; CDR3 protein: CASSLVLDRDRYGYTF; CDR3 DNA: TGTGCCAGCAGCTTGGTGCTGGACAGGGATAGGTATGGCTACACCTTC
D gene: TRBD1; J gene: TRBJ2-1; V gene: TRBV11-3; clone size: many; CDR3 protein: CASSPTGGGISSEQFF; CDR3 DNA: TGTGCCAGCAGCCCAACAGGGGGCGGTATTAGTAGTGAGCAGTTCTTC
D gene: -; J gene: TRBJ2-5; V gene: TRBV29-1; clone size: -; CDR3 protein: CSVPFGGLQETQYF; CDR3 DNA: TGCAGCGTTCCTTTTGGGGGTCTCCAAGAGACCCAGTACTTC
D gene: -; J gene: TRBJ2-7; V gene: TRBV12-3/TRBV12-4; clone size: many; CDR3 protein: CASSLSQGRVSYEQYF; CDR3 DNA: TGTGCCAGCAGTTTATCACAGGGGAGGGTTTCCTACGAGCAGTACTTC
D gene: TRBD1; J gene: TRBJ1-1; V gene: TRBV6-6; clone size: -; CDR3 protein: CASSYVPGQGTEAFF; CDR3 DNA: TGTGCCAGCAGTTACGTACCGGGACAGGGGACTGAAGCTTTCTTT
D gene: TRBD1; J gene: TRBJ2-2; V gene: TRBV16; clone size: few; CDR3 protein: CASNQMWTGANTGELFF; CDR3 DNA: TGTGCCAGCAACCAGATGTGGACAGGGGCGAACACCGGGGAGCTGTTTTTT